One sample yielded the 22 T cell receptor beta chains listed below, sequenced in a study of cytomegalovirus exposure and HLA in healthy donors (dated by TCRdb to the late 2010s). Library method: the immunoSEQ multiplex PCR assay. The multiplex PCR relied on a mix of 60 forward primers for TCR Vbeta segments and 13 reverse primers for TCR Jbeta segments. TCRdb took this table from immuneACCESS and kept in-frame rearrangements with V and J called. Such tables lack part of the clones; where checked against another copy, unresolved V genes explain under half of the gap, and the rest is unexplained. This sample holds about 140,000 clones; 80% were observed only once. In total, the top ten clones hold around 15% of the sample. Sample: PBMCs. The source of these receptors is a woman between 40 and 55 years old in good health and CMV-seronegative.

The chain couples TRBV5-1 to TRBJ2-3, with no clear D. Germline V lookup: CDR1 SGHRS, CDR2 YFSETQ. Trimming took 0 bases from V and 0 from J, leaving 11 bases between them. The CDR3 has 16 amino acids. The CDR3 reads CASSLANPQSTDTQYF. The CDR3 region has the DNA TGCGCCAGCAGCTTGGCCAACCCCCAGAGCACAGATACGCAGTATTTT.

For the CDR3, the DNA is TGTGCCAGCAGTGAAGCCCCGGGAGCCGGCACAGATACGCAGTATTTT. Encoded protein: CASSEAPGAGTDTQYF. V gene TRBV6-1 combines with J gene TRBJ2-3; tentative D call: TRBD2 (6 bases). V gave up 0 bases and J gave up 1 base, with 11 bases separating them. Germline V gene lookup returns CDR1 MNHNS and CDR2 SASEGT. This CDR3 comprises 16 residues.

As to this clone: Within the sample, other DNA sequences also encode this same CDR3. The chain uses TRBV11-3 and TRBJ1-2; TRBD1 matches at 8 bases. CDR1 is SGHNT, CDR2 YENEEA, per germline. The CDR3 consists of 16 residues. J was trimmed by 1 base and V by 5 bases; bases with no gene match: 9. The CDR3 nucleotides are TGTGCCAGCAGCGAAGCAGGGGGCTGGGGTAACTATGGCTACACCTTC. Its protein product is CASSEAGGWGNYGYTF.

This clone is a singleton in its sample. CDR3 protein: CATSRETGEARNGYTF. CDR3 DNA sequence: TGTGCCACCAGCAGAGAAACAGGGGAAGCAAGAAATGGCTACACCTTC. The chain carries TRBV15 and TRBJ1-2; the match to TRBD1 covers 7 bases. The CDR3 totals 16 residues. The V gene end was trimmed by 0 bases and the J gene end by 6 bases; junction bases not matched to a gene: 10. CDR1 is LNHNV, CDR2 YYDKDF, per germline (reference sequence).

The V gene is TRBV7-2, the J gene TRBJ1-2; D is unclear. The V gene's germline CDR1 is SGHTA and CDR2 FQGNSA. The V gene lost 5 bases and the J gene lost 6 bases, with 16 bases spanning the gap. The CDR3 contains 14 residues. CDR3 DNA sequence: TGTGCCAGCAGCACCCGCACCCCTACGAATGGCTACACCTTC. Translated, it gives CASSTRTPTNGYTF.

V and J are TRBV28 and TRBJ2-7; weak D call: TRBD2 (6 bases). The CDR3 totals 14 residues. Germline V CDR1 and CDR2: MDHEN, SYDVKM. The V end was cut by 2 bases, the J end by 2 bases, with 10 bases between. The CDR3 is CASSLRLATYEQYF. CDR3 sequence (DNA): TGTGCCAGCAGTTTAAGGCTAGCGACCTACGAGCAGTACTTC.

The chain combines TRBV10-2 with TRBJ2-7, with D possibly matching TRBD2 (6 bases). The CDR3 extends over 12 amino acids. Per germline, CDR1 WSHSY and CDR2 SAAADI. The V end was cut by 3 bases, the J end by 7 bases, with 10 bases between. The CDR3 loop reads CASSDWGREQYF. In DNA form, the CDR3 reads TGCGCCAGCAGTGATTGGGGGAGGGAGCAGTACTTC.

V gene TRBV4-2 combines with J gene TRBJ1-1, with D hard to call. The germline CDR1 and CDR2 sequences are LGHNA and YNFKEQ. The CDR3 is 14 amino acids. With 1 base removed from V and 2 bases from J, the gap between germline ends came to 8 bases. The chain's CDR3 is CASSQVRENTEAFF. CDR3 in DNA: TGTGCCAGCAGCCAAGTCCGGGAAAACACTGAAGCTTTCTTT.

CDR3 sequence (DNA): TGTGCCAGTACCAGCTCAGGGATAGCTAACTATGGCTACACCTTC. Its protein is CASTSSGIANYGYTF. The chain combines TRBV19 with TRBJ1-2; maybe TRBD1 (5 bases). The CDR3 covers 15 residues. Trimming left V 7 bases short and J 0 bases short, with 15 bases between. Germline V CDR1 and CDR2: LNHDA, SQIVND (reference sequence).

This chain connects TRBV7-3 to TRBJ2-1; tentative D call: TRBD1 (5 bases). Germline lookup yields CDR1 SGHTA and CDR2 FQGTGA. This CDR3 has 15 amino acids. Trimming removed 0 bases at V and 0 bases at J, with 6 bases between. The CDR3 protein is CASSLTRDSYNEQFF. For the CDR3, the DNA is TGTGCCAGCAGCTTAACCAGGGACTCCTACAATGAGCAGTTCTTC.

The gene calls are TRBV11-3 and TRBJ2-2; weak D call: TRBD2 (5 bases). CDR3 length equals 13 residues. The ends were cut back, 1 base at V and 7 bases at J, with 7 bases in the middle. The germline gives CDR1 SGHNT, CDR2 YENEEA. The CDR3 protein is CASSLVEGGELFF. The CDR3 coding sequence is TGTGCCAGCAGCTTAGTTGAGGGCGGGGAGCTGTTTTTT.

Worth noting for this clone: Additional DNA sequences in this sample encode the identical CDR3. J is TRBJ2-3 and V is TRBV4-3; 9 nucleotides match TRBD2. The V gene's germline CDR1 is LGHNA and CDR2 YSLEER. Trimming took 4 bases from V and 1 from J; bases not matched to a gene: 12. The CDR3 extends over 18 amino acids. CDR3 sequence (DNA): TGCGCCAGCAGCCGTGGGGCCGGCGGGGGGGCCCGCACAGATACGCAGTATTTT. As protein: CASSRGAGGGARTDTQYF.

This chain's CDR3 is CASRRDTEAFF. The CDR3 DNA is TGTGCCAGCAGACGAGACACTGAAGCTTTCTTT. The chain uses TRBV5-4 and TRBJ1-1, with D hard to call. CDR1 SGHNT and CDR2 YYREEE come from the germline V gene (reference sequence). V dropped 5 bases and J dropped 3 bases, with 5 bases sitting between them. This CDR3 region has 11 residues. The variable domain in full, with the rest retrieved from reference TRBV5-4 and TRBJ1-1, is ETGVTQSPTHLIKTRGQQVTLRCSSQSGHNTVSWYQQALGQGPQFIFQYYREEENGRGNFPPRFSGLQFPNYSSELNVNALELDDSALYLCASRRDTEAFFGQGTRLTVV.

On this clone: The junction does not match germline at one end; this may be a read error. V and J are TRBV2 and TRBJ2-6, with D perhaps TRBD1 (5 bases). Per germline, CDR1 SNHLY and CDR2 FYNNEI. The CDR3 loop spans 13 amino acids. CDR3 DNA: TGTGCCAGCAGCTCCGCTGGGGCCAACGGCCTGACTTTC. Translated, it gives CASSSAGANGLTF.

The J gene is TRBJ2-7, the V gene TRBV4-3, with 9 bases lining up with TRBD2. The trim removed 0 bases at V and 0 bases at J, leaving 0 bases unmatched. The germline V gene has CDR1 LGHNA and CDR2 YSLEER. The CDR3 totals 15 residues. CDR3 in amino acids: CASSQELAGSYEQYF. The CDR3 bases are TGCGCCAGCAGCCAAGAACTAGCGGGCTCCTACGAGCAGTACTTC.

V and J are TRBV19 and TRBJ2-3, with D uncertain. The CDR3 sequence is 15 residues long. Germline V gene data show CDR1 as LNHDA and CDR2 as SQIVND (reference sequence). V lost 2 bases and J 1 base, leaving 10 bases between the germline ends. CDR3 nucleotide sequence: TGTGCCAGTAGTATAACGTGGGCCGGCACAGATACGCAGTATTTT. Protein: CASSITWAGTDTQYF. Together with reference TRBV19 and TRBJ2-3, the CDR3 gives the full variable domain: DGGITQSPKYLFRKEGQNVTLSCEQNLNHDAMYWYRQDPGQGLRLIYYSQIVNDFQKGDIAEGYSVSREKKESFPLTVTSAQKNPTAFYLCASSITWAGTDTQYFGPGTRLTVL.

This chain joins TRBV27 and TRBJ1-1, with D possibly TRBD1 on 5 matching bases. CDR3 size: 14 residues. Trimming stripped 0 bases from V and 4 bases from J, with 9 bases between. Germline CDR1 MNHEY, CDR2 SMNVEV (reference sequence). This CDR3 is CASSLSKGLTEAFF. CDR3 nucleotide sequence: TGTGCCAGCAGTTTATCAAAGGGACTCACTGAAGCTTTCTTT.

The chain carries TRBV30 and TRBJ1-4, with 7 bases identical to TRBD1. The CDR3 has 13 residues. V shed 2 bases and J 10 bases; nucleotides not matched to a gene: 7. Germline V gene lookup returns CDR1 GTSNPN and CDR2 SVGIG (reference sequence). The CDR3 is CAWSPNAGGKLFF. CDR3 nucleotide sequence: TGTGCCTGGAGTCCTAACGCAGGGGGAAAACTGTTTTTT.

This chain connects TRBV28 to TRBJ2-3, with D possibly being TRBD2 (6 bases). Trimming cost V 5 bases and J 2 bases, with 14 bases left between them. CDR3 size: 15 residues. Germline CDR1 MDHEN, CDR2 SYDVKM. CDR3 bases: TGTGCCAGCAGTCGGGCTGAGCGGGTCACAGATACGCAGTATTTT. Amino acid sequence: CASSRAERVTDTQYF.

The genes are TRBV2 and TRBJ1-4; tentative D call: TRBD1 (5 bases). This CDR3 is 14 amino acids long. V lost 6 bases and J lost 4, with 12 bases in between. Germline CDR1 and CDR2: SNHLY and FYNNEI. The CDR3 reads CASSENRNNEKLFF. For the CDR3, the DNA is TGTGCCAGCAGCGAGAACAGGAATAATGAAAAACTGTTTTTT.

The J gene is TRBJ2-5, the V gene TRBV6-1, with D tentatively TRBD1 (5 bases). The CDR3 is 15 amino acids. In germline, CDR1 is MNHNS, CDR2 SASEGT. The V end lost 3 bases, the J end lost 4 bases, and 15 bases lay between the germline ends. CDR3 sequence reads: CASSEDTLPGETQYF. The CDR3, as DNA: TGTGCCAGCAGTGAGGACACCCTCCCAGGAGAGACCCAGTACTTC.

This clone was detected a few times. The CDR3 DNA reads TGTGCCAGCAGCAAAGGTCCAAGACAGGGGTATGGCTACACCTTC. It specifies CASSKGPRQGYGYTF. The rearrangement joins TRBV21-1 to TRBJ1-2; TRBD1 is the table's D call, not checked against the DNA. TRBV21-1 is recorded as a pseudogene. CDR3 length: 15 amino acids.